The next 17 T cell receptor beta chains were all read from a single sample in a study of blood T cell repertoires in COVID-19. Generated by immunoSEQ multiplex PCR, the TCRdb table keeps only in-frame clones and is missing some. The sample holds 400,000 to 550,000 clones, around 90% seen once. The specimen sequenced was PBMCs or T cells enriched from blood (not recorded which). These receptors were obtained from a woman younger than 30 with acute COVID-19.

V and J are TRBV5-6 and TRBJ2-7, with D possibly matching TRBD2 (6 bases). This CDR3 comprises 13 residues. Looked up from germline, CDR1 is SGHDT and CDR2 is YYEEEE. Trimming left V 4 bases short and J 7 bases short, with 15 bases between. CDR3 sequence: CASSVSWEVEQYF. The DNA for the CDR3 is TGTGCCAGCAGCGTTTCGTGGGAGGTTGAGCAGTACTTC.

Details on this clone: This CDR3 is also generated by other DNA sequences in the sample. The chain uses TRBV3-1 (or the pseudogene TRBV3-2) and TRBJ2-3; D unresolved. Germline loops: CDR1 LGHDT, CDR2 YNNKEL (reference sequence). The CDR3 length is 13 residues. Trimming took off 4 bases at V and 1 base at J, with 6 bases between the two ends. CDR3 sequence (DNA): TGTGCCAGCAGCCCCTCCGGCACAGATACGCAGTATTTT. The encoded protein is CASSPSGTDTQYF.

The gene calls are TRBV24-1 and TRBJ2-5; weak D call: TRBD2 (6 bases). Germline CDR1 is KGHDR and CDR2 is SFDVKD. Trimming removed 4 bases at V and 1 base at J, with 12 bases between. This CDR3 has 15 residues. CDR3 nucleotides: TGTGCCACCAGTGAGGCGGGATCCAGCCAAGAGACCCAGTACTTC. Translated, it gives CATSEAGSSQETQYF.

V and J are TRBV7-8 and TRBJ1-4, with 8 bases aligning to TRBD1. Germline CDR1 is SGHVS and CDR2 is FQNEAQ. Germline trimming cut 2 bases from V and 5 bases from J; bases unmatched to any gene: 4. This CDR3 is 15 amino acids long. CDR3 residues: CASSLRGQVNEKLFF. CDR3 DNA sequence: TGTGCCAGCAGCTTAAGGGGACAGGTGAATGAAAAACTGTTTTTT.

V and J are TRBV5-1 and TRBJ2-2; the D gene is possibly TRBD1 (6 bases). V was cut by 3 bases and J by 6 bases, with 12 bases left in between. This CDR3 region has 14 residues. Germline V gives CDR1 SGHRS, CDR2 YFSETQ. The CDR3, as DNA: TGCGCCAGCAGCTCAACCGACAGGCCCGGGGAGCTGTTTTTT. As protein: CASSSTDRPGELFF.

This chain uses TRBV4-1 with TRBJ1-6; D may be TRBD1 (6 bases). Germline values: CDR1 MGHRA, CDR2 YSYEKL. This CDR3 contains 13 residues. Deletions cut 0 bases from V and 14 bases from J, with 11 bases between. The CDR3 protein is CASSQDQKGALHF. The DNA for the CDR3 is TGCGCCAGCAGCCAAGATCAAAAGGGGGCCCTCCACTTT.

The chain employs TRBV5-1 and TRBJ2-3; perhaps TRBD2 as D (5 bases). Germline assignment: CDR1 SGHRS and CDR2 YFSETQ. V was clipped by 4 bases and J by 0 bases, with 9 bases between them. This CDR3 is 14 amino acids long. The CDR3, as DNA: TGCGCCAGCAGCGAGAGGACTAGCACAGATACGCAGTATTTT. Its protein is CASSERTSTDTQYF.

This clone was detected only once. The genes are TRBV10-3 and TRBJ1-1; the D is unclear. This CDR3 region has 15 residues. Germline V gene data show CDR1 as ENHRY and CDR2 as SYGVKD. Trimming removed 0 bases from V and 0 bases from J, with 8 bases in between. The CDR3 bases are TGTGCCATCAGTGAGTCGTACAGTATGAACACTGAAGCTTTCTTT. Its translation: CAISESYSMNTEAFF.

The chain links TRBV7-9 to TRBJ1-6, with D tentatively TRBD1 (6 bases). Germline V gene data show CDR1 as SEHNR and CDR2 as FQNEAQ (reference sequence). The length of the CDR3 is 15 residues. V was trimmed by 5 bases and J by 9 bases, leaving 17 bases between them. The CDR3, as DNA: TGTGCCAGCAGCCCGCGAGGGGGTGGTATTTCACCCCTCCACTTT. It specifies CASSPRGGGISPLHF.

Worth noting for this clone: Additional DNA sequences in this sample encode the identical CDR3. The rearrangement uses TRBV7-2 and TRBJ2-1; TRBD2 matches at 13 bases. The germline CDR1 and CDR2 sequences are SGHTA and FQGNSA. This CDR3 region has 18 residues. V lost 2 bases, J lost 1 base, and 5 bases stayed unmatched. The CDR3 sequence: CASSLRTSGSGSYNEQFF. Here the CDR3 DNA reads TGTGCCAGCAGCTTAAGGACTAGCGGGAGCGGATCCTACAATGAGCAGTTCTTC. Full variable domain (missing parts from reference TRBV7-2 and TRBJ2-1): GAGVSQSPSNKVTEKGKDVELRCDPISGHTALYWYRQSLGQGLEFLIYFQGNSAPDKSGLPSDRFSAERTGGSVSTLTIQRTQQEDSAVYLCASSLRTSGSGSYNEQFFGPGTRLTVL.

The genes are TRBV13 and TRBJ2-7, with 8 bases aligning to TRBD1. The length of the CDR3 is 14 residues. Germline CDR1 is PRHDT and CDR2 is FYEKMQ (reference sequence). Trimming at V came to 0 bases and at J to 2 bases, leaving 0 bases not matched to a gene. CDR3 nucleotides: TGTGCCAGCAGCTTAGGGACAGGGGCCTACGAGCAGTACTTC. Translation gives CASSLGTGAYEQYF.

The J gene is TRBJ2-5, the V gene TRBV10-3; 7 bases are a match to TRBD1. CDR3 length: 13 residues. The germline CDR1 and CDR2 sequences are ENHRY and SYGVKD. Germline trimming cut 4 bases from V and 3 bases from J; bases unmatched to any gene: 2. The CDR3 DNA sequence: TGTGCCATCAGTGTTGGACAGGAAGAGACCCAGTACTTC. This codes for CAISVGQEETQYF.

The table lists this clone with a few counts. V is TRBV12-5 and J is TRBJ1-5; 8 nucleotides match TRBD1. J lost 4 bases, V lost 5 bases, and 4 bases had no gene match. CDR3 length: 14 amino acids. Germline V gene sequence: CDR1 LGHNT, CDR2 FRNRAP. CDR3 in amino acids: CASGLWDRNQPQHF. Written as DNA, the CDR3 is TGTGCTAGTGGTCTCTGGGACAGGAATCAGCCCCAGCATTTT.

This clone was recorded only once. V usage is TRBV9 and J usage is TRBJ1-4; D possibly corresponds to TRBD1 (6 bases). The CDR3 totals 13 residues. V lost 3 bases to trimming and J lost 11 bases, with 14 bases between them. Germline V gene lookup returns CDR1 SGDLS and CDR2 YYNGEE. This CDR3 is CASSAGNRDKLFF. The CDR3 DNA reads TGTGCCAGCAGCGCGGGGAACAGGGACAAACTGTTTTTT.

This clone has only a few counts. The chain has TRBV28 and TRBJ1-5; D ambiguous. The CDR3 totals 11 residues. Trimming cost V 6 bases and J 5 bases, with 5 bases left between them. From germline, CDR1 is MDHEN and CDR2 SYDVKM. The chain's CDR3 is CASSSHQPQHF. DNA for the CDR3: TGTGCCAGCAGCTCTCATCAGCCCCAGCATTTT.

The chain joins TRBV28 to TRBJ1-6; no clear D. This CDR3 is 12 amino acids long. V shed 6 bases and J shed 14 bases, with 14 bases lying between them. The germline CDR1 and CDR2 sequences are MDHEN and SYDVKM. The CDR3 DNA is TGTGCCAGCAGGTCACACACCTTATCCCTCCACTTT. Its protein product is CASRSHTLSLHF.

As DNA, the CDR3 is TGTGCCAGCAGCCGAAACCCGGCCTCGGCGGGGGGCGAGCAGTACTTC. Translated, it gives CASSRNPASAGGEQYF. This rearrangement joins TRBV11-2 to TRBJ2-7, with 8 bases fitting TRBD2. The germline V gene encodes CDR1 SGHAT and CDR2 FQNNGV. CDR3 length equals 16 residues. The trim removed 5 bases at V and 6 bases at J, leaving 15 bases unmatched. The full variable domain, its missing parts supplied by reference TRBV11-2 and TRBJ2-7, is EAGVAQSPRYKIIEKRQSVAFWCNPISGHATLYWYQQILGQGPKLLIQFQNNGVVDDSQLPKDRFSAERLKGVDSTLKIQPAKLEDSAVYLCASSRNPASAGGEQYFGPGTRLTVT.